A single T cell receptor beta chain is shown here with its context. The data belong to a study of blood T cell repertoires in COVID-19. At the level of the study: Material from acute and convalescent COVID-19 was sourced from the United States, Italy and Spain. T cells, B-cell-depleted T cells, or PBMCs provided the cDNA or gDNA that served as material.

Per the original methods: The authors estimated nucleated cell counts from reference gene primer amplification. Produced via immunoSEQ multiplex PCR; TCRdb's table is partial and in-frame only. V and J calls and clone size come straight from that table; D and trimming were deduced from the DNA. The table records approximately 150,000 clones, roughly 90% of them present only once. Germline-derived CDR1 and CDR2 are LGHNA and YNFKEQ. There are 16 residues in the CDR3. Losses at the gene ends were 4 bases for V and 2 bases for J; bases not matched to a gene: 9. The receptor was isolated from a man aged 60 to 69 with active or convalescent COVID-19. The J gene is TRBJ2-3, the V gene TRBV4-2, with 7 nucleotides matching TRBD2. Sequenced sample: peripheral blood. CDR3 in DNA: TGTGCCAGCAGCCCCCACCAGCGGGACCCCACAGATACGCAGTATTTT. Translated: CASSPHQRDPTDTQYF.